The source of this T cell receptor beta chain is a study of post-analysis software for immune sequencing data. General study results and limits: Batch-mates among the samples co-clustered strongly by F measure. When compared against controls, multiple sclerosis patients showed significantly lower normalized Chao1 diversity. Higher frequency in patients than in controls was seen for roughly five TRBV segments, with TRBV5-6, TRBV5-1 and TRBV20-1 among them.

cDNA libraries of TCR beta carried unique molecular identifiers. Around 460,000 cDNA molecules came from around 0.96 to 9.9 million T cells. TCRdb ran MiXCR on the PCR reads and lists one entry per CDR3 protein. In the table there are a few hundred thousand distinct CDR3 sequences, 39% of which are singletons. As regards this clonotype: Antigen specificity is unknown.

The CDR3 runs 12 residues. V dropped 6 bases and J dropped 4 bases, with 8 bases sitting between them. CDR1 MNHEY and CDR2 SVGAGI come from the germline V gene. The receptor comes from a girl aged 2 to 9 with multiple sclerosis. Sequencing was done on a sample of blood. The J gene is TRBJ2-3, the V gene TRBV6-5; a weak D match, TRBD2 (5 bases). CDR3 region: CASSDSADTQYF. The CDR3 DNA sequence: TGTGCCAGCAGCGATAGCGCAGATACGCAGTATTTT.